One and the same sample provided the 22 T cell receptor beta chains below, sequenced in a study of cytomegalovirus exposure and HLA in healthy donors. Vbeta (60) and Jbeta (13) primers were used in the PCR. Measured with immunoSEQ multiplex PCR; TCRdb has only the in-frame clones, and not every one. The sample consists of under 200,000 clones, roughly three quarters of them appearing once. Sequencing input: PBMCs. These receptors all stem from a woman aged 50 to 65 in good health and CMV-seropositive.

The rearrangement uses TRBV4-2 and TRBJ1-2; 7 nucleotides line up with TRBD1. The trim removed 0 bases at V and 4 bases at J, leaving 8 bases unmatched. The germline V gene has CDR1 LGHNA and CDR2 YNFKEQ. The CDR3 totals 16 residues. CDR3 DNA sequence: TGTGCCAGCAGCCAAGATGGGGCAGGGGGTGGCTATGGCTACACCTTC. Protein product: CASSQDGAGGGYGYTF.

The gene calls are TRBV4-1 and TRBJ1-3, with 8 positions matching TRBD1. Germline V gene lookup returns CDR1 MGHRA and CDR2 YSYEKL. Trimming took 6 bases from V and 4 from J; bases not matched to a gene: 8. The CDR3 is 15 amino acids. The CDR3 DNA sequence: TGCGCCAGCAGAGATGGACAGGGCGCCGGAAACACCATATATTTT. It codes for CASRDGQGAGNTIYF.

The CDR3 loop reads CAISPLLAGVLGELFF. CDR3 DNA: TGTGCCATCAGTCCTTTATTAGCGGGAGTTCTCGGGGAGCTGTTTTTT. This chain links TRBV10-3 with TRBJ2-2, with TRBD2 matching 9 bases. The CDR3 has 16 residues. Trimming cost V 5 bases and J 7 bases; bases outside gene matches: 11. Per germline, CDR1 ENHRY and CDR2 SYGVKD.

This clone was found a few times. The gene calls are TRBV7-2 and TRBJ2-5; a weak D match, TRBD2 (6 bases). The V gene lost 4 bases and the J gene lost 4 bases, with 10 bases spanning the gap. CDR3 length equals 13 residues. Germline V gene sequence: CDR1 SGHTA, CDR2 FQGNSA. The CDR3 is CASSSPEGETQYF. In DNA form, the CDR3 reads TGTGCCAGCAGCTCCCCGGAGGGAGAGACCCAGTACTTC.

The rearrangement joins TRBV7-9 to TRBJ1-4; 8 nucleotides agree with TRBD1. V shed 7 bases and J 2 bases; nucleotides not matched to a gene: 9. CDR3 size: 16 residues. The germline gives CDR1 SEHNR, CDR2 FQNEAQ (reference sequence). As DNA, the CDR3 is TGTGCCAGCACCCCGGGGACAGGCCTCACTAATGAAAAACTGTTTTTT. This translates into CASTPGTGLTNEKLFF. The whole variable domain, remainder taken from reference TRBV7-9 and TRBJ1-4, is DTGVSQNPRHKITKRGQNVTFRCDPISEHNRLYWYRQTLGQGPEFLTYFQNEAQLEKSRLLSDRFSAERPKGSFSTLEIQRTEQGDSAMYLCASTPGTGLTNEKLFFGSGTQLSVL.

This chain connects TRBV19 to TRBJ1-3; 11 positions match TRBD1. Germline V gene lookup returns CDR1 LNHDA and CDR2 SQIVND (reference sequence). V trimming: 6 bases; J trimming: 7 bases; junction bases outside the gene matches: 5. CDR3 size: 14 residues. This CDR3 reads CASRFRDRGNTIYF. The CDR3 region has the DNA TGTGCCAGTAGATTTCGGGACAGGGGGAACACCATATATTTT.

This clone was detected only a few times. The V gene is TRBV28, the J gene TRBJ1-5; a possible D gene is TRBD1 (6 bases). CDR3 length equals 15 residues. The germline V gene encodes CDR1 MDHEN and CDR2 SYDVKM. The V and J ends lost 3 bases and 7 bases respectively, with 16 bases between them. In nucleotides, the CDR3 is TGTGCCAGCAGTTTGGGGGGGGCAGTGGACCAGCCCCAGCATTTT. Translating it yields CASSLGGAVDQPQHF.

This clone was counted once. The chain carries TRBV29-1 and TRBJ1-4; D gene ambiguous. The V gene lost 7 bases and the J gene lost 7 bases, with 13 bases spanning the gap. Germline V gives CDR1 SQVTM, CDR2 ANQGSEA. This CDR3 has 12 residues. The CDR3 loop reads CSAGWSGEKLFF. The CDR3 DNA follows: TGCAGCGCCGGGTGGTCCGGTGAAAAACTGTTTTTT.

This sequence joins TRBV5-1 and TRBJ2-5; 8 positions match TRBD2. The J call may not be correct, given that the DNA end is closer to TRBJ2-7. This CDR3 is built from 13 residues. Per the germline V gene, CDR1 is SGHRS and CDR2 is YFSETQ. The chain's CDR3 is CASGKREPYEQYF. The CDR3, as DNA: TGCGCCAGCGGCAAGCGGGAGCCCTACGAGCAGTACTTC.

The V and J genes are TRBV27 and TRBJ2-1; 11 bases are a match to TRBD2. With V trimmed by 6 bases and J by 7 bases, 5 bases remained unmatched. The CDR3 has 14 amino acids. The germline gives CDR1 MNHEY, CDR2 SMNVEV (reference sequence). CDR3 nucleotide sequence: TGTGCCAGCAGCTTACTAGCGGGAGTGAATGAGCAGTTCTTC. Its protein is CASSLLAGVNEQFF.

The gene calls are TRBV6-1 and TRBJ2-7, with 9 bases aligning to TRBD2. The CDR3 has 15 amino acids. Germline trimming cut 6 bases from V and 5 bases from J; bases unmatched to any gene: 11. The germline V gene encodes CDR1 MNHNS and CDR2 SASEGT. The chain's CDR3 is CASSEPSGARDEQYF. Here the CDR3 DNA reads TGTGCCAGCAGCGAACCTAGCGGGGCCCGGGACGAGCAGTACTTC.

Concerning this clone itself: At one end, the junction sequence differs from germline, possibly due to a read error. The chain combines TRBV9 with TRBJ2-6; 7 bases match TRBD1. From germline, CDR1 is SGDLS and CDR2 YYNGEE. The CDR3 has 12 amino acids. CDR3 DNA sequence: TGTGCCAGCAGCGAGGGGGCCAACGGCCTGACTTTC. Residues: CASSEGANGLTF.

This chain links TRBV6-5 with TRBJ2-7; TRBD2 matches 7 bases. Unmatched junction bases numbered 8, after V lost 6 bases and J lost 0 bases. The CDR3 has 15 residues. The germline gives CDR1 MNHEY, CDR2 SVGAGI. The CDR3: CASSSPAGSSYEQYF. In DNA, the CDR3 is TGTGCCAGCAGCTCTCCAGCGGGGAGCTCCTACGAGCAGTACTTC.

The chain links TRBV4-1 to TRBJ2-5; 7 bases are a match to TRBD1. Germline loops: CDR1 MGHRA, CDR2 YSYEKL. The CDR3 totals 14 residues. V gave up 4 bases and J gave up 7 bases; unmatched junction bases: 9. The CDR3 protein is CASSPFDRVGTQYF. The CDR3 nucleotides read TGCGCCAGCAGCCCTTTCGACAGGGTTGGGACCCAGTACTTC.

V gene TRBV5-5 combines with J gene TRBJ1-1; D is unresolved. CDR3 length equals 14 residues. Deletions cut 0 bases from V and 6 bases from J, with 12 bases between. CDR1 SGHKS and CDR2 YYEKEE come from the germline V gene (reference sequence). CDR3 sequence reads: CASSLGRVGAEAFF. The CDR3 DNA reads TGTGCCAGCAGCTTGGGGCGGGTGGGCGCTGAAGCTTTCTTT.

This chain uses TRBV7-3 with TRBJ2-5; 7 bases match TRBD2. The J call may be faulty, since TRBJ2-7 better matches the DNA end. This CDR3 is 16 amino acids long. From germline, CDR1 is SGHTA and CDR2 FQGTGA. The CDR3 here is CASSLSGQRGSYEQYF. In nucleotides, the CDR3 is TGTGCCAGCAGCTTATCTGGCCAGCGGGGCTCCTACGAGCAGTACTTC.

V usage is TRBV4-3 and J usage is TRBJ2-3, with a possible D match to TRBD2 (6 bases). Per germline, CDR1 LGHNA and CDR2 YSLEER. This CDR3 has 18 amino acids. Between the trimmed V and J ends, which lost 0 bases and 7 bases, there was a span of 23 bases. CDR3 in DNA: TGCGCCAGCAGCCAAGATGGTGGGAGGCCCTACCTAGAAAATACGCAGTATTTT. Amino acids: CASSQDGGRPYLENTQYF.

This clone came up a few times. The rearrangement uses TRBV10-2 and TRBJ1-1; a possible D gene is TRBD1 (6 bases). CDR1 is WSHSY, CDR2 SAAADI, per germline. V gave up 6 bases and J gave up 0 bases, with 11 bases separating them. This CDR3 has 14 amino acids. CDR3: CASSRDTLNTEAFF. The CDR3 DNA sequence: TGCGCCAGCAGCAGGGACACCTTGAACACTGAAGCTTTCTTT.

The chain is built from TRBV18 and TRBJ1-1, with D perhaps matching TRBD1 (5 bases). The CDR3 contains 15 residues. Deletions cut 6 bases from V and 1 base from J, with 15 bases between. Germline V gene data show CDR1 as KGHSH and CDR2 as LQKENI. The CDR3 protein is CASSIGVPTNTEAFF. CDR3 DNA sequence: TGTGCCAGCTCGATAGGGGTCCCCACGAACACTGAAGCTTTCTTT.

The CDR3 DNA follows: TGTGCCTGGAGTGGTACAGGCGCAAACACCATATATTTT. It specifies CAWSGTGANTIYF. The chain has TRBV30 and TRBJ1-3, with a tentative D call TRBD1 (5 bases). The V end was cut by 1 base, the J end by 6 bases, with 10 bases between. Germline V gives CDR1 GTSNPN, CDR2 SVGIG (reference sequence). The CDR3 is made up of 13 amino acids.

J is TRBJ2-7 and V is TRBV7-8, with 7 bases lining up with TRBD2. CDR1 is SGHVS and CDR2 is FQNEAQ in the germline V gene. The V segment lost 4 bases and the J segment 7 bases; nucleotides outside the gene matches: 4. The CDR3 extends over 12 amino acids. The CDR3 protein is CASSSWGGEQYF. CDR3 bases: TGTGCCAGCAGCTCCTGGGGGGGGGAGCAGTACTTC.

V usage is TRBV19 and J usage is TRBJ2-7; no definite D call. The V gene lost 3 bases and the J gene lost 7 bases, with 16 bases spanning the gap. This CDR3 comprises 14 residues. Germline V gene lookup returns CDR1 LNHDA and CDR2 SQIVND (reference sequence). The CDR3 nucleotides are TGTGCCAGTAGTATGCAACAGCTCCCTGGGGAGCAGTACTTC. Its translation: CASSMQQLPGEQYF.